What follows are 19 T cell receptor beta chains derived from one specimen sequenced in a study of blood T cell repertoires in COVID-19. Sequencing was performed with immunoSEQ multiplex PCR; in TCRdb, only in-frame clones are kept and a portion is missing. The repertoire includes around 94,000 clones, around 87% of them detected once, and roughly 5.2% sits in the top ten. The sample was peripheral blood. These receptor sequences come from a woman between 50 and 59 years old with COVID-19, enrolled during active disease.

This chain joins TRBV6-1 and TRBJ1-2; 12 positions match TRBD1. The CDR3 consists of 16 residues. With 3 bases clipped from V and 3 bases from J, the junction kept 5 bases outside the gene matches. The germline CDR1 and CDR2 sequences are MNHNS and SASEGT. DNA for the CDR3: TGTGCCAGCAGTGAGCTAGGGACAGGGGGCTACTATGGCTACACCTTC. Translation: CASSELGTGGYYGYTF.

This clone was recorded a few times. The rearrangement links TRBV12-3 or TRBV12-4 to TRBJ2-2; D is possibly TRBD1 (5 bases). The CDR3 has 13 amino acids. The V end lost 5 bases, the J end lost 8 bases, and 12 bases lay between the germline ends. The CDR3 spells CASSPQGMGELFF. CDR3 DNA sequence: TGTGCCAGCAGTCCGCAGGGTATGGGGGAGCTGTTTTTT.

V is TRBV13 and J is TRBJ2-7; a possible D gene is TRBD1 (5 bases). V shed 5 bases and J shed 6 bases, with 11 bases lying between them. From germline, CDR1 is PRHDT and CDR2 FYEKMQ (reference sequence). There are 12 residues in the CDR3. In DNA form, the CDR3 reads TGTGCCAGCAGCGAACAGGAACGCGAGCAGTACTTC. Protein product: CASSEQEREQYF.

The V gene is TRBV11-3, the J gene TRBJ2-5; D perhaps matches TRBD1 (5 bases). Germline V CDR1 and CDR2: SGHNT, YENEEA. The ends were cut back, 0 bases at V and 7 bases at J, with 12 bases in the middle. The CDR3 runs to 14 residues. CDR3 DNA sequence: TGTGCCAGCAGCTTAGATCGGGCAGGGATGACCCAGTACTTC. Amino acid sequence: CASSLDRAGMTQYF.

CDR3 DNA sequence: TGTGCCAGCAGTTCATTTGTAGCGGGCCTGAATGAGCAGTTCTTC. Translation: CASSSFVAGLNEQFF. The genes are TRBV28 and TRBJ2-1; TRBD2 matches 7 bases. Germline CDR1 reads MDHEN; CDR2 reads SYDVKM. The trim removed 4 bases at V and 7 bases at J, leaving 10 bases unmatched. The CDR3 has 15 residues.

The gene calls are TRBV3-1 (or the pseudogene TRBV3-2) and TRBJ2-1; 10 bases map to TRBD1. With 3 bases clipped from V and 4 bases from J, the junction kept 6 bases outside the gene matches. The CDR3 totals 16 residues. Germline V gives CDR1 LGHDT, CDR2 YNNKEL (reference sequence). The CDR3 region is CASSHIRDRGYNEQFF. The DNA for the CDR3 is TGTGCCAGCAGCCACATCCGGGACAGGGGATACAATGAGCAGTTCTTC.

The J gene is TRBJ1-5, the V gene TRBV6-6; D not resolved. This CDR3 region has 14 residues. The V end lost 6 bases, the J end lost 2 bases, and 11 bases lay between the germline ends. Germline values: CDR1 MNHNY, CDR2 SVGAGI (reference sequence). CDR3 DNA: TGTGCCAGCAGACACGGGGAGGGCAATCAGCCCCAGCATTTT. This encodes CASRHGEGNQPQHF.

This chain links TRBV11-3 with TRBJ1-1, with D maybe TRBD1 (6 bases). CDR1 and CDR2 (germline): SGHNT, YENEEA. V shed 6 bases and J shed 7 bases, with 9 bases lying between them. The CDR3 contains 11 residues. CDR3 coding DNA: TGTGCCAGCAGGGGGGGGCTTGAAGCTTTCTTT. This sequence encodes CASRGGLEAFF.

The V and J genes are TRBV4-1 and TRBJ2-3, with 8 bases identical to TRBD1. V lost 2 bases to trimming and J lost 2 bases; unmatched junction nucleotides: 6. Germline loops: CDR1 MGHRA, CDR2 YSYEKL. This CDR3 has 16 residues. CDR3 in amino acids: CASSQILDRVTDTQYF. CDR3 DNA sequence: TGCGCCAGCAGCCAAATTTTGGACAGGGTCACAGATACGCAGTATTTT.

The CDR3 DNA reads TGTGCCAGTAGCCCCGTGAGCACAGATACGCAGTATTTT. Translating gives CASSPVSTDTQYF. The chain carries TRBV19 and TRBJ2-3; D unclear. The germline V gene has CDR1 LNHDA and CDR2 SQIVND (reference sequence). The CDR3 length is 13 residues. Between the trimmed V and J ends, which lost 6 bases and 0 bases, there was a span of 7 bases.

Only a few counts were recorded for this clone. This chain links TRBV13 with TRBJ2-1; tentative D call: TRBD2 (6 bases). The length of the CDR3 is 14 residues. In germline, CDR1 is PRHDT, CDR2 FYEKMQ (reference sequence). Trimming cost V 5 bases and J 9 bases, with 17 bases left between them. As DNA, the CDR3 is TGTGCCAGCAGCGGGTCCCCCGCCGGGGGTGAGCAGTTCTTC. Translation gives CASSGSPAGGEQFF.

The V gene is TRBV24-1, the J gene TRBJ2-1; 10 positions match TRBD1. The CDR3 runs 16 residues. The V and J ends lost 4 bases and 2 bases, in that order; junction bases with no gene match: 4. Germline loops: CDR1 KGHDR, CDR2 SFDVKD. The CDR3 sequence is CATSERQGAAYNEQFF. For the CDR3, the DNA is TGTGCCACCAGTGAACGACAGGGGGCGGCCTACAATGAGCAGTTCTTC.

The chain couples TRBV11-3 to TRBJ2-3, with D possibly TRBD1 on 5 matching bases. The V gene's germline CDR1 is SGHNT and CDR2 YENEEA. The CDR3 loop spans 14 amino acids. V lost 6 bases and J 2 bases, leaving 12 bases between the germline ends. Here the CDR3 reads CASRFDRTTDTQYF. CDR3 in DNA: TGTGCCAGCAGGTTCGACAGAACCACAGATACGCAGTATTTT.

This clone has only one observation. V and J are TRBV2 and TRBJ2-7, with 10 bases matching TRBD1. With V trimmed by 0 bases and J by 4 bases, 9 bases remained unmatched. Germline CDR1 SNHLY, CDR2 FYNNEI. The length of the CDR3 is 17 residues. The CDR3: CASSEASGQGIWYEQYF. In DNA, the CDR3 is TGTGCCAGCAGTGAAGCTTCGGGACAGGGGATTTGGTACGAGCAGTACTTC. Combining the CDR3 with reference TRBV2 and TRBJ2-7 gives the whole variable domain EPEVTQTPSHQVTQMGQEVILRCVPISNHLYFYWYRQILGQKVEFLVSFYNNEISEKSEIFDDQFSVERPDGSNFTLKIRSTKLEDSAMYFCASSEASGQGIWYEQYFGPGTRLTVT.

The CDR3 here is CASSANRDSAYEQYF. DNA for the CDR3: TGTGCCAGCAGCGCCAACCGGGACAGTGCCTACGAGCAGTACTTC. This chain joins TRBV9 and TRBJ2-7; 7 bases are a match to TRBD1. There are 15 residues in the CDR3. In germline, CDR1 is SGDLS, CDR2 YYNGEE. V lost 3 bases to trimming and J lost 2 bases; unmatched junction nucleotides: 8.

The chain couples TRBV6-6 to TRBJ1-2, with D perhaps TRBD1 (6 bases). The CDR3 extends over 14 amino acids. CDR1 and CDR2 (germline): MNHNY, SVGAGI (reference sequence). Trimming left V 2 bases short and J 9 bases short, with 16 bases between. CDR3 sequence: CASSYRGQSASYTF. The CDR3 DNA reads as TGTGCCAGCAGTTACCGCGGACAGTCCGCCAGCTACACCTTC.

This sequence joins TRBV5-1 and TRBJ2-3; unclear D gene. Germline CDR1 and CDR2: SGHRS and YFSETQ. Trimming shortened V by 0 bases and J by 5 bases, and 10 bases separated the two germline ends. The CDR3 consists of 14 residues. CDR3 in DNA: TGCGCCAGCAGCTTGGGGCACACAGAAGATACGCAGTATTTT. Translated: CASSLGHTEDTQYF.

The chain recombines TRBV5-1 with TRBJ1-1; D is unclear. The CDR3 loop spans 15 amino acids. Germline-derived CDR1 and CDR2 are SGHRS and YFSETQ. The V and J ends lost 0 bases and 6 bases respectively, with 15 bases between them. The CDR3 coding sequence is TGCGCCAGCAGCTTGGGTGCACAGCCGACGTCTGAAGCTTTCTTT. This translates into CASSLGAQPTSEAFF.

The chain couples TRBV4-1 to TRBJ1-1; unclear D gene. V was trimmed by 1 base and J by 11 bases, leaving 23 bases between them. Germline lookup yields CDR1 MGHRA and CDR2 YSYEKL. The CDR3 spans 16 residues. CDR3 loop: CASSQADMGFLSSAFF. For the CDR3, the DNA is TGCGCCAGCAGCCAAGCCGACATGGGTTTTCTAAGTTCGGCTTTCTTT.